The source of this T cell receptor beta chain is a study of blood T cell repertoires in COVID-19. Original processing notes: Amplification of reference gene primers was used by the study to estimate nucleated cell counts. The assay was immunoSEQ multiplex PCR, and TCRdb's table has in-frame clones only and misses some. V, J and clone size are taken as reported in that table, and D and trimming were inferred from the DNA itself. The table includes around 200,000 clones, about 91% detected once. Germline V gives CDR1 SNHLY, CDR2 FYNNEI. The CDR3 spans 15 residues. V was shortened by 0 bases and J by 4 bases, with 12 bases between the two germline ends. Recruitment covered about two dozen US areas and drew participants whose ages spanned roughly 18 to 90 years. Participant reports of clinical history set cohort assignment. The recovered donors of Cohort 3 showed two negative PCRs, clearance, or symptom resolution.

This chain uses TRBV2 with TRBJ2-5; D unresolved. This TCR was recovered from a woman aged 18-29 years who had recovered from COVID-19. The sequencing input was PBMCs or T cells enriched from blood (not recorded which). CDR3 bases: TGTGCCAGCAGTGAAGCGCTTCTCTCGGGAGAGACCCAGTACTTC. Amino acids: CASSEALLSGETQYF.